The 13 T cell receptor beta chains listed next were all sequenced from one sample in a study of T cells in Graves' hyperthyroidism and ophthalmopathy. The CDR3 regions of TCR beta were amplified from RNA transcripts. First-round RT-PCR targeting the TCR CDR3 was performed with the HTBI primer set. TCRdb reanalysed the multiplex PCR reads using MiXCR and keeps one entry per CDR3 protein. The sample records roughly 720,000 distinct CDR3 sequences, 17% being singletons. Sequenced input: blood. The source of these receptors is a man aged 50 to 59 with Graves' hyperthyroidism.

This clonotype was counted ten times or more. This chain joins TRBV12-3 or TRBV12-4 and TRBJ1-5; a weak D match, TRBD1 (5 bases). CDR3 size: 14 residues. Trimming pared 0 bases from V and 7 bases from J, leaving 10 bases between. CDR3 DNA sequence: TGTGCCAGCAGTTTAGCGCTCCGGGGGCAGCCCCAGCATTTT. This sequence encodes CASSLALRGQPQHF.

The V call is TRBV2, the J call TRBJ2-7; D possibly uses TRBD1 or TRBD2 (5 bases each). Germline-derived CDR1 and CDR2 are SNHLY and FYNNEI. Trimming pared 6 bases from V and 1 base from J, leaving 10 bases between. The CDR3 is made up of 13 amino acids. CDR3 amino acids: CASRGEISYEQYF. The DNA for the CDR3 is TGTGCCAGCAGGGGGGAGATATCCTACGAGCAGTACTTC.

The rearrangement uses TRBV4-1 and TRBJ1-4, with D possibly being TRBD1 (5 bases). Germline CDR1 and CDR2: MGHRA and YSYEKL. This CDR3 is 13 amino acids long. V was clipped by 4 bases and J by 8 bases, with 11 bases between them. The CDR3 DNA follows: TGCGCCAGCAGCCTCGGGGGAGTGGAAAAACTGTTTTTT. This sequence encodes CASSLGGVEKLFF.

The chain employs TRBV2 and TRBJ1-4; D not resolved. Deletions cut 3 bases from V and 4 bases from J, with 3 bases between. The V gene's germline CDR1 is SNHLY and CDR2 FYNNEI. The CDR3 runs 12 residues. CDR3 DNA: TGTGCCAGCAGTGACGGTAATGAAAAACTGTTTTTT. This sequence encodes CASSDGNEKLFF.

This clonotype occurred many times. The V gene is TRBV6-1, the J gene TRBJ2-5, with 11 positions matching TRBD2. The CDR3 has 16 amino acids. Trimming removed 6 bases from V and 0 bases from J; junction bases left unmatched: 6. Germline V lookup: CDR1 MNHNS, CDR2 SASEGT. The CDR3 sequence: CASSPGLAVYQETQYF. The CDR3 DNA sequence: TGTGCCAGCAGCCCGGGACTAGCGGTGTACCAAGAGACCCAGTACTTC.

This clonotype was picked up many times. The V gene is TRBV6-1, the J gene TRBJ1-1, with TRBD1 matching over 7 bases. V gave up 6 bases and J gave up 0 bases; unmatched junction bases: 10. The germline V gene encodes CDR1 MNHNS and CDR2 SASEGT. The CDR3 totals 16 residues. DNA of the CDR3: TGTGCCAGCAGCGGACAGGCGACGATCATGAACACTGAAGCTTTCTTT. Translated, it gives CASSGQATIMNTEAFF.

As regards this clonotype: This may be a read error, as it is one base from a much larger clone. V usage is TRBV20-1 and J usage is TRBJ2-3, with a possible D match to TRBD2 (5 bases). Germline V gene lookup returns CDR1 DFQATT and CDR2 SNEGSKA (reference sequence). V shed 5 bases and J shed 2 bases, with 20 bases lying between them. This CDR3 is built from 16 residues. The CDR3 sequence is CSAGGFDEPNTDTQYF. Written as DNA, the CDR3 is TGCAGTGCTGGAGGATTTGACGAGCCCAACACAGATACGCAGTATTTT.

This clonotype was observed a handful of times. V gene TRBV7-9 combines with J gene TRBJ2-2; D gene ambiguous. V gave up 5 bases and J gave up 4 bases, with 14 bases separating them. There are 15 residues in the CDR3. Per the germline V gene, CDR1 is SEHNR and CDR2 is FQNEAQ (reference sequence). CDR3 nucleotide sequence: TGTGCCAGCAGCCCCAAGCTCCTAGGCACCGGGGAGCTGTTTTTT. This codes for CASSPKLLGTGELFF.

The V and J genes are TRBV6-1 and TRBJ2-2; D is ambiguous. Germline lookup yields CDR1 MNHNS and CDR2 SASEGT. CDR3 length: 13 residues. V was clipped by 5 bases and J by 8 bases, with 12 bases between them. CDR3: CASSYSDSGELFF. The CDR3 DNA sequence: TGTGCCAGCAGTTACAGTGATTCAGGGGAGCTGTTTTTT.

This clonotype was found many times. V gene TRBV27 combines with J gene TRBJ1-2, with a tentative D call TRBD1 (6 bases). Germline CDR1 is MNHEY and CDR2 is SMNVEV (reference sequence). The CDR3 contains 15 residues. Trimming left V 10 bases short and J 0 bases short, with 18 bases between. CDR3 in DNA: TGTGCCACTCTCGGGCGGACAGCCGCTAACTATGGCTACACCTTC. This codes for CATLGRTAANYGYTF.

This clonotype occurred a few times. The chain combines TRBV6-5 with TRBJ2-1, with 12 bases aligning to TRBD1. The V segment lost 2 bases and the J segment 14 bases; nucleotides outside the gene matches: 13. The CDR3 runs to 16 residues. Germline V lookup: CDR1 MNHEY, CDR2 SVGAGI. The CDR3 DNA is TGTGCCAGCAGTTACACGTCCGGGACAGGGGGCCTTAAGGAGTTCTTC. Translated: CASSYTSGTGGLKEFF.

The gene calls are TRBV28 and TRBJ1-1, with 8 nucleotides matching TRBD1. Germline assignment: CDR1 MDHEN and CDR2 SYDVKM. The CDR3 has 15 residues. J gave up 4 bases and V 6 bases, and 10 bases lay outside the gene matches. The CDR3 here is CASSRLLQGATEAFF. DNA for the CDR3: TGTGCCAGCAGCCGTCTTCTGCAGGGGGCCACTGAAGCTTTCTTT.

The chain carries TRBV27 and TRBJ2-1; TRBD2 matches at 7 bases. The germline gives CDR1 MNHEY, CDR2 SMNVEV (reference sequence). The CDR3 contains 15 residues. V gave up 6 bases and J gave up 2 bases; unmatched junction bases: 7. CDR3: CASRRDYVTYNEQFF. The DNA for the CDR3 is TGTGCCAGCAGGAGGGACTACGTAACCTACAATGAGCAGTTCTTC.